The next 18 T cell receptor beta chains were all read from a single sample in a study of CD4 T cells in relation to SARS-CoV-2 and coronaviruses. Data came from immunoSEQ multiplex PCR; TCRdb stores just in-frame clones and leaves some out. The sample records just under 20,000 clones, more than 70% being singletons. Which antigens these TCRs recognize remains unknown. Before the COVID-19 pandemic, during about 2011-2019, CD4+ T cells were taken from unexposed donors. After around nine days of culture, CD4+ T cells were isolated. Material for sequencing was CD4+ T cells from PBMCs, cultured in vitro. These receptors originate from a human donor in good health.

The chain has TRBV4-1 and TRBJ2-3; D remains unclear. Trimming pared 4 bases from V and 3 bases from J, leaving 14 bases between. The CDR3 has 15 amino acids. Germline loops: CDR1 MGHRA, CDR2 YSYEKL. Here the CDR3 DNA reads TGCGCCAGCAGCCGCCCGCCGGCACAGACAGATACGCAGTATTTT. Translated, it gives CASSRPPAQTDTQYF.

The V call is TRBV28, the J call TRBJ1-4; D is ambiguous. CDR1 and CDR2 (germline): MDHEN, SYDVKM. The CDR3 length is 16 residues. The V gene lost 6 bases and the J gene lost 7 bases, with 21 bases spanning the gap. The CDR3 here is CASSLSPLTQSEKLFF. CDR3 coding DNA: TGTGCCAGCAGCCTATCGCCCTTGACGCAGTCTGAAAAACTGTTTTTT.

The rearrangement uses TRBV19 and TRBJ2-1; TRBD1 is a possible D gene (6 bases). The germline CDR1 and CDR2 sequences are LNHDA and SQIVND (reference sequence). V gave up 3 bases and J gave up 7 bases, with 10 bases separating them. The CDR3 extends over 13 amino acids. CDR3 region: CASSMRGSNEQFF. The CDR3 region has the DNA TGTGCCAGTAGTATGAGGGGGAGTAATGAGCAGTTCTTC.

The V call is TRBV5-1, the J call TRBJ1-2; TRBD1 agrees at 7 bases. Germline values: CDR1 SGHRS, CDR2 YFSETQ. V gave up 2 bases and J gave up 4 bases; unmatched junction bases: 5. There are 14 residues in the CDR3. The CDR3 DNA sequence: TGCGCCAGCAGCTTCGACAGGGCCCCCTATGGCTACACCTTC. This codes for CASSFDRAPYGYTF.

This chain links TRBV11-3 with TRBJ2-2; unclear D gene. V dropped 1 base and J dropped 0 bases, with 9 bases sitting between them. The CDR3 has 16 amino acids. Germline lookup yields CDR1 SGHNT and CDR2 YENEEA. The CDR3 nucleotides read TGTGCCAGCAGCTTAGGGGCAATCACGAACACCGGGGAGCTGTTTTTT. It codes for CASSLGAITNTGELFF.

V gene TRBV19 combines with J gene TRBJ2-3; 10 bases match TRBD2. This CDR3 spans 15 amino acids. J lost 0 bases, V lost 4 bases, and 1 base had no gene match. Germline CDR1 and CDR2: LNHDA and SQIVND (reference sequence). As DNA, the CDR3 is TGTGCCAGTAGTAGGACTAGCGGAAGCACAGATACGCAGTATTTT. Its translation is CASSRTSGSTDTQYF.

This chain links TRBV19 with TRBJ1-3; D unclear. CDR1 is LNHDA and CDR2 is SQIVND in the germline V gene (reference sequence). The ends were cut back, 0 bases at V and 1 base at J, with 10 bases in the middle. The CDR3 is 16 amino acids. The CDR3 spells CASSIDHGVSGNTIYF. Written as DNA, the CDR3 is TGTGCCAGTAGTATAGATCACGGGGTATCTGGAAACACCATATATTTT.

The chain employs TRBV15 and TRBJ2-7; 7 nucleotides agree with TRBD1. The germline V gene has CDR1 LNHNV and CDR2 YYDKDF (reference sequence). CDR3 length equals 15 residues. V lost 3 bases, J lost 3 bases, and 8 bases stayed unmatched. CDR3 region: CATSSIGGISYEQYF. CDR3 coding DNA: TGTGCCACCAGCAGTATAGGGGGCATTAGCTACGAGCAGTACTTC.

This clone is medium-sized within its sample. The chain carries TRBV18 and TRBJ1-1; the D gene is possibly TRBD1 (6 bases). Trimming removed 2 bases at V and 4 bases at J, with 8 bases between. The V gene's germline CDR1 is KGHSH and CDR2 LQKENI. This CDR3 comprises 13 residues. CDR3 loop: CASSPVGGTEAFF. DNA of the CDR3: TGTGCCAGCTCACCAGTAGGGGGCACTGAAGCTTTCTTT.

The CDR3 DNA reads as TGTGCCAGTTCCTGGGGACAAACCTACAATGAGCAGTTCTTC. Protein product: CASSWGQTYNEQFF. The V and J genes are TRBV19 and TRBJ2-1, with D perhaps matching TRBD1 (6 bases). Per the germline V gene, CDR1 is LNHDA and CDR2 is SQIVND (reference sequence). Trimming removed 8 bases from V and 2 bases from J, with 13 bases in between. The CDR3 covers 14 residues.

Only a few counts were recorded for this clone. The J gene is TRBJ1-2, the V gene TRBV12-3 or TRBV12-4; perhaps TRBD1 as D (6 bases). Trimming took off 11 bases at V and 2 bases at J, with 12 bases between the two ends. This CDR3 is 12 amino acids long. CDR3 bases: TGTGCCTGCTGGACAGAGAACTATGGCTACACCTTC. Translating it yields CACWTENYGYTF.

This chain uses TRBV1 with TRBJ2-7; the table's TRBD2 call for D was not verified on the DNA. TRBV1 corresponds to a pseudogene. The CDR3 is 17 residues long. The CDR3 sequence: CTSSQIIEREGLYEQYF. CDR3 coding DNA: TGCACCAGCAGCCAAATTATTGAGCGGGAGGGCCTCTACGAGCAGTACTTC.

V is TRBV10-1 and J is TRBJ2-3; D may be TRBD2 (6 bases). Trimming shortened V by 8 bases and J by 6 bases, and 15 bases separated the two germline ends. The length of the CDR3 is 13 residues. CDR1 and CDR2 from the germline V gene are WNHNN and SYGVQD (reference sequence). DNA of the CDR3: TGCGCCAGCTCGGCCGGGAGTCCGGATACGCAGTATTTT. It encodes CASSAGSPDTQYF.

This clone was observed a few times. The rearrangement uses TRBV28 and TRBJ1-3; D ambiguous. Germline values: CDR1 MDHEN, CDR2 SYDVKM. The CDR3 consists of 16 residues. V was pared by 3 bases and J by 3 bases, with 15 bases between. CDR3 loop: CASSLVVADLGNTIYF. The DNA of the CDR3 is TGTGCCAGCAGTTTGGTAGTTGCAGATCTTGGAAACACCATATATTTT.

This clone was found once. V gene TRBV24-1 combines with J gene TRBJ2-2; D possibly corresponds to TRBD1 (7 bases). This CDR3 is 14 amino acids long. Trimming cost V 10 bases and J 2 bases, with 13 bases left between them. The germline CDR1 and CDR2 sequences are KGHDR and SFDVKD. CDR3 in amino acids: CATQGGINTGELFF. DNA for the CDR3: TGTGCCACTCAGGGGGGAATTAACACCGGGGAGCTGTTTTTT.

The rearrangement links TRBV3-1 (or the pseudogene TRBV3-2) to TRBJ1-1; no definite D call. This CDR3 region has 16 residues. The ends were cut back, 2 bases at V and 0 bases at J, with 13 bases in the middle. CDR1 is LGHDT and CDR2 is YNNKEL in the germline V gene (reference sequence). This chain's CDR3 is CASSQFSVSLNTEAFF. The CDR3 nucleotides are TGTGCCAGCAGCCAATTTTCAGTAAGTCTGAACACTGAAGCTTTCTTT.

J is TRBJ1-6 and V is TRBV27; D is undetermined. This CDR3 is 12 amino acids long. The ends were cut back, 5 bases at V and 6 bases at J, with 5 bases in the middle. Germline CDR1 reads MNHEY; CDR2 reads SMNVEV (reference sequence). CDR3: CASSRPNSPLHF. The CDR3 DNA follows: TGTGCCAGCAGTCGTCCTAATTCACCCCTCCACTTT.

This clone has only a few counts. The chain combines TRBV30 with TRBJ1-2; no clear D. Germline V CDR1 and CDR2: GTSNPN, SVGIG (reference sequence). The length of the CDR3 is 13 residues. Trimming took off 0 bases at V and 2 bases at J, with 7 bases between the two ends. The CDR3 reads CAWSVSQNYGYTF. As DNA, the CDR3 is TGTGCCTGGAGTGTAAGTCAGAACTATGGCTACACCTTC.